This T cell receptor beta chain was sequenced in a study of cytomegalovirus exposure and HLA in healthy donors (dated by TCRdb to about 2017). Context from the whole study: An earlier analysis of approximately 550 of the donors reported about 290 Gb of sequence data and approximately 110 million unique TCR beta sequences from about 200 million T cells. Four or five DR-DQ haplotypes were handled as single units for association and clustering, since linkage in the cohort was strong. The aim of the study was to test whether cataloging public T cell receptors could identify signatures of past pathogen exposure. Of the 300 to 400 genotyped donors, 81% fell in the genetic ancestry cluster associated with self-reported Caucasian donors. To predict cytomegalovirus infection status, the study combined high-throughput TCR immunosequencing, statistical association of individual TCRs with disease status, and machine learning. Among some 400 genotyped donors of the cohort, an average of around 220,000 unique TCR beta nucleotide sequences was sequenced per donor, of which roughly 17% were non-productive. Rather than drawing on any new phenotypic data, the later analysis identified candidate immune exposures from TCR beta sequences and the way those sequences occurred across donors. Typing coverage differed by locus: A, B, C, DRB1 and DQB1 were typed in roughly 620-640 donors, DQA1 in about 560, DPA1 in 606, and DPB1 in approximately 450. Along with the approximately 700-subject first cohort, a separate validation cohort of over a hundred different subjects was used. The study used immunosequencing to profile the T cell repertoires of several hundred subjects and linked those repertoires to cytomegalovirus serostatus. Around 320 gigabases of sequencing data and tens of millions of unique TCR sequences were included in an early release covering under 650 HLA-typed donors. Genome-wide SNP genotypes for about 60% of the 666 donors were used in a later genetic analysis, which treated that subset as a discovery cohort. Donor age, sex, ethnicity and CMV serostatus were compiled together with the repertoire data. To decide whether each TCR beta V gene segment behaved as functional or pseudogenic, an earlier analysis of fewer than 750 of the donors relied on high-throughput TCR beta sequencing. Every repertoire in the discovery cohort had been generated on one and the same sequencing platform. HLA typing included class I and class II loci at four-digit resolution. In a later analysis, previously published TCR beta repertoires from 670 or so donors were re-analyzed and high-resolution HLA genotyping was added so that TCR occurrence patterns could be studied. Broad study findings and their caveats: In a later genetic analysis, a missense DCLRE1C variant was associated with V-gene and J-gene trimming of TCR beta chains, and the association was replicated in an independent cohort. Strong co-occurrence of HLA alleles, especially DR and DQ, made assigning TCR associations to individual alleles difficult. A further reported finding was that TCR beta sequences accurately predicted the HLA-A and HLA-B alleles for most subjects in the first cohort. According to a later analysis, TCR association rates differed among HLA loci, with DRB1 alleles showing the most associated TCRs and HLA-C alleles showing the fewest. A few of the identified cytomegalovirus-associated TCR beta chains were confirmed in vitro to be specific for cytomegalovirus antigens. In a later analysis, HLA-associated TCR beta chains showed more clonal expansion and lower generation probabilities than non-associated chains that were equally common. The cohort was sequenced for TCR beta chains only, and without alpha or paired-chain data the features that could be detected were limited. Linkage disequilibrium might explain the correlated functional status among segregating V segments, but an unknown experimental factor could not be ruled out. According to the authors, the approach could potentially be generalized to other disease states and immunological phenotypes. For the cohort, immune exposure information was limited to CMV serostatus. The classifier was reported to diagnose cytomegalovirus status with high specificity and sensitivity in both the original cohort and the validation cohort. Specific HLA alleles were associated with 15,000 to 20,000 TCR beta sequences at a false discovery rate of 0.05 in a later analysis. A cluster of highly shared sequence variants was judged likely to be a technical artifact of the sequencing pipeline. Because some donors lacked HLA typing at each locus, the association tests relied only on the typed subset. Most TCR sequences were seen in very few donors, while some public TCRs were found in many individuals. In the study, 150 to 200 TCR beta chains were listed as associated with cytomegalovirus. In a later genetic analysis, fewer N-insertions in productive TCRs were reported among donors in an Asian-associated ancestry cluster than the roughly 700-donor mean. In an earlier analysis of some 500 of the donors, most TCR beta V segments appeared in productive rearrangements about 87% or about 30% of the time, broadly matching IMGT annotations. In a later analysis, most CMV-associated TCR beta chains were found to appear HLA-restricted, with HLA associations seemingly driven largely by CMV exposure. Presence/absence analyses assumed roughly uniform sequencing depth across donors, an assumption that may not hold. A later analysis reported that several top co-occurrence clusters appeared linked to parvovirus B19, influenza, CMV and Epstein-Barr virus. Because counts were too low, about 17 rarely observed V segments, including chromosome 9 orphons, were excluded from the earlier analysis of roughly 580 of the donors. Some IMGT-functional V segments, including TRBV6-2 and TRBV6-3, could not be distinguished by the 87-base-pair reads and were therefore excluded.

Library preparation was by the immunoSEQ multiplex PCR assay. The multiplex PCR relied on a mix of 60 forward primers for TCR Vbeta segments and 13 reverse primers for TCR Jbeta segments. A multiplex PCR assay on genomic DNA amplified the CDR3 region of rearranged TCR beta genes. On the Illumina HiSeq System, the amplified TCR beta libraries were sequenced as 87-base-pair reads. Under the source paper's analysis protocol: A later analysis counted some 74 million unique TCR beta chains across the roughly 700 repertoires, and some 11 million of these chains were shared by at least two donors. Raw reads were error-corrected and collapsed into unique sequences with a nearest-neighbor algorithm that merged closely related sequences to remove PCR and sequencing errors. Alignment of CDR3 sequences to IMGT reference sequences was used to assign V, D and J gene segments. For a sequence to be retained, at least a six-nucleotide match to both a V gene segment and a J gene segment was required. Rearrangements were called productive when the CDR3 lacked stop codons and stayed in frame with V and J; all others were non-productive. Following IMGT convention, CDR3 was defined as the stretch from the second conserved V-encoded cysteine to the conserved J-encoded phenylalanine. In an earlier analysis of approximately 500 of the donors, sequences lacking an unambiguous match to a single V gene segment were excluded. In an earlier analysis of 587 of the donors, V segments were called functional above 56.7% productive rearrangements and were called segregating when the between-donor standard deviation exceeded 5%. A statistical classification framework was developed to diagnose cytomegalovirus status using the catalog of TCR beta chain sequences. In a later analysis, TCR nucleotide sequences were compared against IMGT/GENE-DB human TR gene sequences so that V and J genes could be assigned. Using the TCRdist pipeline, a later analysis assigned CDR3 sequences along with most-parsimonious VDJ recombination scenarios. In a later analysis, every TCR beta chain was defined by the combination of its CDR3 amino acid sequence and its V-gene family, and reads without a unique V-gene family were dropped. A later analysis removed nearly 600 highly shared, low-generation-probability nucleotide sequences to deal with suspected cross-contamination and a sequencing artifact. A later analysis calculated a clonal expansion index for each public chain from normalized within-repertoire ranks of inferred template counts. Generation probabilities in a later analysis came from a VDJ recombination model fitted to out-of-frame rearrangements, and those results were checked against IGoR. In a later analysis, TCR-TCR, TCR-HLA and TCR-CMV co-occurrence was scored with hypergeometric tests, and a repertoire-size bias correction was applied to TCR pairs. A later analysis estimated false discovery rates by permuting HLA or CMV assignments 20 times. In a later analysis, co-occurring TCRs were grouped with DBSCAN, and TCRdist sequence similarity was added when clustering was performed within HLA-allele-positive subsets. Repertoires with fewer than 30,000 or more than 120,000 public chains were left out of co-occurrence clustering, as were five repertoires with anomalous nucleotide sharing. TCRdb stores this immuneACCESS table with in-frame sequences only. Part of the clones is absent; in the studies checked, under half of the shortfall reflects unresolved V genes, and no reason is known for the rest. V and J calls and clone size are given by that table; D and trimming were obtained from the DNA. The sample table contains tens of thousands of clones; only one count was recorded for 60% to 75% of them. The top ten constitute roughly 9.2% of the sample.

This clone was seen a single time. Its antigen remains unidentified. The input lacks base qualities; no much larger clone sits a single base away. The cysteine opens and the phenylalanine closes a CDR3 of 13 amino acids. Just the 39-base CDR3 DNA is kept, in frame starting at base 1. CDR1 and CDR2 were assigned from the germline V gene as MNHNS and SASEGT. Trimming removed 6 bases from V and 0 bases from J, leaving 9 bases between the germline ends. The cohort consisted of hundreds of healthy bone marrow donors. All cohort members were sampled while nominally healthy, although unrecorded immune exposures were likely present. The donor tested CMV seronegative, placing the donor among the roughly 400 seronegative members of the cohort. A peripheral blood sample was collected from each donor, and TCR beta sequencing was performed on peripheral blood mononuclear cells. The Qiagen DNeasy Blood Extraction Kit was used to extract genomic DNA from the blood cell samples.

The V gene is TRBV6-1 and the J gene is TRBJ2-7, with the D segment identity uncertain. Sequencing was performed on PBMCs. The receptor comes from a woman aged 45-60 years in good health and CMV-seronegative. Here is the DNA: TGTGCCAGCAGCCGTTTTAGCTCCTACGAGCAGTACTTC. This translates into CASSRFSSYEQYF.